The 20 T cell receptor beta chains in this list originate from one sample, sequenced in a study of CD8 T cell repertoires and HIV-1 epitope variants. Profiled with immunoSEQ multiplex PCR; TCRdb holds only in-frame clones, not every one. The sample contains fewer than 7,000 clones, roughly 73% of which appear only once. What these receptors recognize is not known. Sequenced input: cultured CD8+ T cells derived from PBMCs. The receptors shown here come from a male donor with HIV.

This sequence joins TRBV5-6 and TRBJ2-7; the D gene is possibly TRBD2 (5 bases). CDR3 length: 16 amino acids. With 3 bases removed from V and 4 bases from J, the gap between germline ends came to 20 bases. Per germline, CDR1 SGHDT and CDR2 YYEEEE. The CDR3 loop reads CASSSPSPSPGYEQYF. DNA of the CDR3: TGTGCCAGCAGCTCCCCGTCCCCGTCCCCGGGATACGAGCAGTACTTC. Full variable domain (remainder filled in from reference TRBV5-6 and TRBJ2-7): DAGVTQSPTHLIKTRGQQVTLRCSPKSGHDTVSWYQQALGQGPQFIFQYYEEEERQRGNFPDRFSGHQFPNYSSELNVNALLLGDSALYLCASSSPSPSPGYEQYFGPGTRLTVT.

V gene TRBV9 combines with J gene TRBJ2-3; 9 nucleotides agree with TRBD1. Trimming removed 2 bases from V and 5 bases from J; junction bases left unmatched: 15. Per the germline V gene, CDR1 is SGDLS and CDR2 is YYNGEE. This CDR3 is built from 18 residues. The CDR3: CASSVSAGTGTERDTQYF. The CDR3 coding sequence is TGTGCCAGCAGCGTTTCAGCCGGGACAGGGACCGAAAGAGATACGCAGTATTTT.

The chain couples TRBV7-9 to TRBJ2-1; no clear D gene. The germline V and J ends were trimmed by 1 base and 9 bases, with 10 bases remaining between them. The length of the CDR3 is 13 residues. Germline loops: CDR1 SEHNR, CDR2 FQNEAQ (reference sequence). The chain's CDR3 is CASSLDGASEQFF. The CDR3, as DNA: TGTGCCAGCAGCTTAGACGGTGCCAGTGAGCAGTTCTTC.

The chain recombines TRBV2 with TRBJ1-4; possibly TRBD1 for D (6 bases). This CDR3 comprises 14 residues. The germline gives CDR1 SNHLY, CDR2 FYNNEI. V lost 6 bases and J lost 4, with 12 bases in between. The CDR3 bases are TGTGCCAGCAGCGGACAGAATAGTAATGAAAAACTGTTTTTT. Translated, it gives CASSGQNSNEKLFF. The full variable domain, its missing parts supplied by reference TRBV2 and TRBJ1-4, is EPEVTQTPSHQVTQMGQEVILRCVPISNHLYFYWYRQILGQKVEFLVSFYNNEISEKSEIFDDQFSVERPDGSNFTLKIRSTKLEDSAMYFCASSGQNSNEKLFFGSGTQLSVL.

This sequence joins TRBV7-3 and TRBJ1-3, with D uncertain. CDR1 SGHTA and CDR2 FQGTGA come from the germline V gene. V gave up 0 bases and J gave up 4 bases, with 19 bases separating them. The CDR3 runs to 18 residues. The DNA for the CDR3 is TGTGCCAGCAGCTTAACGCCGGACTCGGGAGATATAGGAAACACCATATATTTT. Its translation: CASSLTPDSGDIGNTIYF.

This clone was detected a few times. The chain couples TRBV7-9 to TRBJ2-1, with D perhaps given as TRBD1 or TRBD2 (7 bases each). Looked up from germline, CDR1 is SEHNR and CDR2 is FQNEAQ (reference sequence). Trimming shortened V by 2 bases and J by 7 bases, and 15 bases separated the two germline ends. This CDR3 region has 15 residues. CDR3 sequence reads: CASSLSLQGGNEQFF. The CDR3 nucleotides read TGTGCCAGCAGCTTATCTCTTCAGGGGGGGAATGAGCAGTTCTTC.

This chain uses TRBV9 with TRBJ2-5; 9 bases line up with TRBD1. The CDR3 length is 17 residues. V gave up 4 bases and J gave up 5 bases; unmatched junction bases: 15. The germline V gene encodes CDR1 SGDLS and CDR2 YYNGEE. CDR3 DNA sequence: TGTGCCAGCAGCCCATCCTCATGGACAGGGGAGAGGGAGACCCAGTACTTC. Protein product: CASSPSSWTGERETQYF.

CDR3 sequence reads: CASLGFSGEKLFF. The CDR3 coding sequence is TGTGCCAGCCTAGGGTTCTCCGGTGAAAAACTGTTTTTT. The genes are TRBV6-6 and TRBJ1-4, with no clear D. The CDR3 consists of 13 residues. Germline values: CDR1 MNHNY, CDR2 SVGAGI (reference sequence). The V end lost 8 bases, the J end lost 7 bases, and 14 bases lay between the germline ends.

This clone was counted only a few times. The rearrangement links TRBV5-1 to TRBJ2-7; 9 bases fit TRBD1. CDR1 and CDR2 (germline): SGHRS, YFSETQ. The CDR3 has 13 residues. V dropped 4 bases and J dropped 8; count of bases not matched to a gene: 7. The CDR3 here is CASSPGTGQKQYF. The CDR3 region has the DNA TGCGCCAGCAGCCCTGGGACAGGGCAAAAGCAGTACTTC.

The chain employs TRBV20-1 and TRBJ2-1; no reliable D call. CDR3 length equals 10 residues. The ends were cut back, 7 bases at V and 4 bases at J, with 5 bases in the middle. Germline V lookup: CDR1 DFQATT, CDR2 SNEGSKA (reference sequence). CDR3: CSDVYNEQFF. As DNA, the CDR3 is TGCAGTGACGTTTACAATGAGCAGTTCTTC.

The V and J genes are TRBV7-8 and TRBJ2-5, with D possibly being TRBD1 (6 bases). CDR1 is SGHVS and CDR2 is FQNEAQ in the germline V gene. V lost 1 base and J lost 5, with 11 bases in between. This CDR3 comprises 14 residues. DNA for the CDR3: TGTGCCAGCAGCTTAGAAGCTAGGGGGGAGACCCAGTACTTC. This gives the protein CASSLEARGETQYF.

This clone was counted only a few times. Here the CDR3 reads CASSPSGLAGSYEQYF. The DNA for the CDR3 is TGTGCCAGCAGTCCGTCGGGACTAGCGGGCTCCTACGAGCAGTACTTC. The rearrangement joins TRBV27 to TRBJ2-7, with 12 nucleotides matching TRBD2. Germline trimming cut 5 bases from V and 0 bases from J; bases unmatched to any gene: 5. The germline V gene has CDR1 MNHEY and CDR2 SMNVEV (reference sequence). The CDR3 has 16 amino acids.

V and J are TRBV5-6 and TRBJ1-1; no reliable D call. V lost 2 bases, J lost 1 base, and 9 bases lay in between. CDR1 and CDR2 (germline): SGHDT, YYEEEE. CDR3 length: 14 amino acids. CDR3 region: CASSLSRWNTEAFF. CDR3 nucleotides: TGTGCCAGCAGCTTATCCCGATGGAACACTGAAGCTTTCTTT.

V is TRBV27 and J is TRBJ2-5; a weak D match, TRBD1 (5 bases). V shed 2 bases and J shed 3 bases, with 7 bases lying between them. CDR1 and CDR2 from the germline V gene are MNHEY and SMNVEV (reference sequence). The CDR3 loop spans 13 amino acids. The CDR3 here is CASSLVTEETQYF. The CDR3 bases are TGTGCCAGCAGTTTAGTGACAGAAGAGACCCAGTACTTC.

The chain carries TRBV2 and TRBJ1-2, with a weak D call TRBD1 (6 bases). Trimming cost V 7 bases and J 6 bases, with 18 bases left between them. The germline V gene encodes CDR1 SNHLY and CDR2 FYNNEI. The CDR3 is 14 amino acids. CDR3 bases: TGTGCCAGCACCCTTCGGAGGGAGGGGGATGGCTACACCTTC. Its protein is CASTLRREGDGYTF.

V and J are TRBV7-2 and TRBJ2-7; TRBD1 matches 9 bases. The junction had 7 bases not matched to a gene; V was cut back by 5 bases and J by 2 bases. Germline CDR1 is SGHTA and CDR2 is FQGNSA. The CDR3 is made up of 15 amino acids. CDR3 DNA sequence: TGTGCCAGCAGCATCGGACAGGGGAGCGCCTACGAGCAGTACTTC. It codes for CASSIGQGSAYEQYF.

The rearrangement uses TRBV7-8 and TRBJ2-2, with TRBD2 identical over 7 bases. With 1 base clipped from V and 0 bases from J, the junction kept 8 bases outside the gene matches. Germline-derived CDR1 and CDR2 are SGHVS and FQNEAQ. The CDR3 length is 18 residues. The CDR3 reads CASSLGRRGRANTGELFF. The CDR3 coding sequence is TGTGCCAGCAGCTTAGGACGACGAGGGAGGGCGAACACCGGGGAGCTGTTTTTT. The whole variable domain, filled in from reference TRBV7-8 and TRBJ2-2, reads GAGVSQSPRYKVAKRGQDVALRCDPISGHVSLFWYQQALGQGPEFLTYFQNEAQLDKSGLPSDRFFAERPEGSVSTLKIQRTQQEDSAVYLCASSLGRRGRANTGELFFGEGSRLTVL.

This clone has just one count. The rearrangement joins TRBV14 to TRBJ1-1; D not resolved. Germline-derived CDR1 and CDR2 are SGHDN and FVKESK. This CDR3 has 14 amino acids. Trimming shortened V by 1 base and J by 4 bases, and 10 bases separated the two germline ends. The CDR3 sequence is CASSQVEAGTEAFF. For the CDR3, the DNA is TGTGCCAGCAGCCAAGTTGAAGCGGGCACTGAAGCTTTCTTT.

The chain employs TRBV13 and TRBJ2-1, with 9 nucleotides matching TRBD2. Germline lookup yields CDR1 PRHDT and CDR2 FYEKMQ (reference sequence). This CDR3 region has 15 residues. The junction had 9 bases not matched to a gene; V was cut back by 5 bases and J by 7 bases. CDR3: CASSVTGGRGNEQFF. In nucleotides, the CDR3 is TGTGCCAGCAGCGTTACTGGCGGGAGGGGAAATGAGCAGTTCTTC.

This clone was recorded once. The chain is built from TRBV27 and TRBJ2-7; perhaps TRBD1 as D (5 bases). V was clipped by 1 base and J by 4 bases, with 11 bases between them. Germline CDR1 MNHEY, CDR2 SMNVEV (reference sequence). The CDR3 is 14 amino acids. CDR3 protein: CASSLFSTGYEQYF. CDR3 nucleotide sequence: TGTGCCAGCAGTTTATTCTCCACAGGATACGAGCAGTACTTC.